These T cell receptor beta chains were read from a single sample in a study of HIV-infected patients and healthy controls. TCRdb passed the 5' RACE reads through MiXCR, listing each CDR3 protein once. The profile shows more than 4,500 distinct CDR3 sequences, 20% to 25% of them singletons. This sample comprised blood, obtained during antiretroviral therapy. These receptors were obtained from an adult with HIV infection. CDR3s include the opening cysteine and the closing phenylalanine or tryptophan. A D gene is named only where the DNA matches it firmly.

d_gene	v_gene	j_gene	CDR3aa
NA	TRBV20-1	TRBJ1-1	CSARGSGTMNTEAFF
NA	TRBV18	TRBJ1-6	CASSSDSRWGGRSPLHF
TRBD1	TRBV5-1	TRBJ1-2	CASSLEPGGNYGYTF
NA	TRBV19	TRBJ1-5	CASSISGGAGQPQHF
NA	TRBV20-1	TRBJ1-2	CSARERYGYTF
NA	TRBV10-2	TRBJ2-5	CASGGASYQETQYF
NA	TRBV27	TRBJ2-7	CASSPLGEGTPYEQYF
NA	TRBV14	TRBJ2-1	CASSQTGKPSYNEQFF
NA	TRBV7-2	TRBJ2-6	CASSLLLGAGANVLTF
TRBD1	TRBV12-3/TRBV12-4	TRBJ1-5	CASSVDRAKQPQHF
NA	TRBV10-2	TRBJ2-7	CASSWAGENYEQYF
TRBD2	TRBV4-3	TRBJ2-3	CASSQTSGGAFDTQYF
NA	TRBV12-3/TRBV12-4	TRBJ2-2	CASITTGELFF
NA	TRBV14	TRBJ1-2	CASSQESRGRYYGYTF
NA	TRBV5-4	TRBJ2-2	CASSLTLPGELFF
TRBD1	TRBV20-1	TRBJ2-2	CSANKQGANTGELFF
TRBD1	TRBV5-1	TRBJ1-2	CASSSGTGAILYGYTF
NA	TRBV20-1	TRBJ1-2	CSARDVSNTVYGYTF
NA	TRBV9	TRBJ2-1	CASGGDDNEHFF
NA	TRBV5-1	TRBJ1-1	CASSSSASNTEAFF
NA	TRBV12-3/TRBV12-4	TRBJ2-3	CASSLVQPSTSTDTQYF
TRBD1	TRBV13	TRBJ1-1	CASSGQGYTEAFF